Included here is one T cell receptor (beta chain) sequence, with context. Its cognate antigen has yet to be identified. No much larger clonotype is one base removed from it; base qualities were not supplied. Repertoires were sampled repeatedly over the course of chemoradiotherapy, so clonal expansion could be followed in the tumor microenvironment. These data come from a study of chemoradiotherapy in HPV16-positive cancers (dated by TCRdb to about 2022). Describing the broader study: Functional T-cell assays on cells from a couple of HPV16-positive patients defined candidate HPV-specific T-cell clones and common TCR motifs. The study asked whether T-cell immunity to the HPV oncoproteins E6 and E7 changes during chemoradiotherapy and whether this immunity affects survival. The candidate HPV-specific TCRs and motifs were subsequently tracked in TCR repertoires obtained from about 79 patients with HPV-related cancers. What the research found in general, with its limitations: The functional definition of HPV-specific T cells came from only a couple of HPV16-positive patients, and the survival association was reported for HPV16-positive patients. Among HPV16-positive patients, expansion of HPV-responsive T cells during chemoradiotherapy was associated with better recurrence-free survival. Expansion of candidate HPV-specific clones and E7-related TCR motifs was observed in the tumor microenvironment during treatment, whereas no such expansion was observed for non-HPV-specific T cells.

Libraries were built with the immunoSEQ multiplex PCR assay. The immuneACCESS repertoire file appears here via TCRdb, limited to in-frame rearrangements. These files lack a portion of the clones; in checked studies, under half of the deficit traces to unresolved V genes, and the cause of the others is not known. A total of 15,000 to 20,000 clones appear in this sample, over 90% of them only once. The top ten clonotypes cover less than 15% of the sample. The specimen was blood, collected from a patient who underwent chemoradiotherapy. The source is a human donor with HPV-associated anogenital cancer.

The CDR3 is CATSRDPNTEAFF. The DNA is as follows: TGTGCCACCAGCAGAGATCCGAACACTGAAGCTTTCTTT. The chain is assembled from TRBV15 and TRBJ1-1, with no confidently assigned D gene. The CDR3 has 13 amino acids, counting the end cysteine and phenylalanine. The CDR3 DNA has 39 bases and is translated from base 1. V drops 0 bases and J drops 1 base, leaving 3 bases in between. CDR1 LNHNV and CDR2 YYDKDF were looked up in the germline V gene (reference sequence).